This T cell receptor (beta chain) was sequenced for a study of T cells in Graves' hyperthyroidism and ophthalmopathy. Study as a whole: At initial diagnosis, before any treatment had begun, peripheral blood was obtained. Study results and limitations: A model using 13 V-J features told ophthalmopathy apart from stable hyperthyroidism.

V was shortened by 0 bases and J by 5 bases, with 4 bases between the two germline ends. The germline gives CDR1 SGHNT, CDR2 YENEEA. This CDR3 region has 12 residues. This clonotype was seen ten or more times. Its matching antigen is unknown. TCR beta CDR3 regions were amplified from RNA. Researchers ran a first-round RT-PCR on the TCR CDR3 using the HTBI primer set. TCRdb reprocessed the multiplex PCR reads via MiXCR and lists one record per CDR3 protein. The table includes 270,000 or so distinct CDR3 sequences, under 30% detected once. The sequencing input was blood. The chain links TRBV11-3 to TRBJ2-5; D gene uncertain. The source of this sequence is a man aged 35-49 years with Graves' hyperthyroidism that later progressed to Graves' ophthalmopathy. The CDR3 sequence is CASSLDGETQYF. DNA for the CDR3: TGTGCCAGCAGCTTAGATGGGGAGACCCAGTACTTC.